This TCR beta chain stems from a study of beta chain features in type 1 diabetes. Across the study: Patient and healthy donor groups were alike in age, gender and cell yields. Regarding the study as a whole: Shorter TCRB CDR3s, moderately but significantly so, marked every one of the four CD4+ subsets in Type 1 diabetes patients. Sequencing the cDNA could make cells with high TCR expression show up more than they should.

Heparinised blood was drawn once per donor, averaging about 116 mL. Note on this clone: Its antigen is currently unknown.

As every portion of the isolated RNA was reverse transcribed, the sequencing read expressed TCRB transcripts. Sequencing was performed with immunoSEQ multiplex PCR; in TCRdb, only in-frame clones are kept and a portion is missing. Among about 270,000 clones listed, roughly an eighth were seen once. There are 14 residues in the CDR3. Germline-derived CDR1 and CDR2 are SEHNR and FQNEAQ (reference sequence). V lost 5 bases and J 5 bases, leaving 15 bases between the germline ends. The specimen was naive CD4+ T cells from blood. This receptor was taken from a man aged 30 to 39 with type 1 diabetes. The chain combines TRBV7-9 with TRBJ1-1; no firm D call. CDR3 protein: CASSLQAIRTEAFF. The DNA of the CDR3 is TGTGCCAGCAGCCTCCAGGCTATCAGGACTGAAGCTTTCTTT. Based on the CDR3 plus reference TRBV7-9 and TRBJ1-1, the full variable domain is DTGVSQNPRHKITKRGQNVTFRCDPISEHNRLYWYRQTLGQGPEFLTYFQNEAQLEKSRLLSDRFSAERPKGSFSTLEIQRTEQGDSAMYLCASSLQAIRTEAFFGQGTRLTVV.